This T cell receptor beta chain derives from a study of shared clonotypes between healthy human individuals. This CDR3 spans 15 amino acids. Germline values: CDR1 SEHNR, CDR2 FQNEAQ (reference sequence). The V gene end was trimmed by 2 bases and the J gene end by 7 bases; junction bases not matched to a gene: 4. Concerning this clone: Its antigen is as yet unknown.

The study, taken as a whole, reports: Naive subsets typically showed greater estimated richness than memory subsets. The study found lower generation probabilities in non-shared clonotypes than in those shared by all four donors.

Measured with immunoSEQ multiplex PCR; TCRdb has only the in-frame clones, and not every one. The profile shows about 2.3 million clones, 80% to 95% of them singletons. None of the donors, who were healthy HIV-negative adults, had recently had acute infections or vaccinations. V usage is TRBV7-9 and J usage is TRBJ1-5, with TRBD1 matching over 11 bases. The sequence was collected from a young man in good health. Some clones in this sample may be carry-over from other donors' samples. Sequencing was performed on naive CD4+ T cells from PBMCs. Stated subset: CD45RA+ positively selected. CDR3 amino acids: CASSLLGQGGQPQHF. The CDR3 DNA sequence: TGTGCCAGCAGCTTATTGGGACAGGGGGGACAGCCCCAGCATTTT.